There are a few counts of the clone carrying this TCR beta chain. Its cognate antigen is unknown. A J-beta primer mix and a sample-barcoded 5' primer were used in a second PCR of about 7 to 12 cycles. Each CDR3 protein is one row after TCRdb ran MiXCR on the 5' RACE reads. Of hundreds of thousands of distinct CDR3 sequences in the sample, roughly a quarter are singletons; the top ten hold approximately 3.6%. Germline CDR1 reads SEHNR; CDR2 reads FQNEAQ (reference sequence). CDR3 length: 16 amino acids. Trimming removed 6 bases from V and 0 bases from J, with 12 bases in between. These data belong to a study of blood T cells in healthy people across ages. Study-level background: The capture of about one barcoded beta molecule per two T cells was achieved by template switching. Study-level points and caveats: Any conclusive comparison of naive versus antigen-experienced cells was prevented by using unsorted PBMCs.

The data also belong to a second study, concerning T cells of mothers and their children.

Source material: blood. The sequence came from a boy aged 2 to 10 in good health. This chain connects TRBV7-9 to TRBJ1-6, with D possibly matching TRBD1 (5 bases). The DNA of the CDR3 is TGTGCCAGCAGGTTGTCAGGGAGCTCCTATAATTCACCCCTCCACTTT. Translated, it gives CASRLSGSSYNSPLHF. Based on the CDR3 plus reference TRBV7-9 and TRBJ1-6, the full variable domain is DTGVSQNPRHKITKRGQNVTFRCDPISEHNRLYWYRQTLGQGPEFLTYFQNEAQLEKSRLLSDRFSAERPKGSFSTLEIQRTEQGDSAMYLCASRLSGSSYNSPLHFGNGTRLTVT.